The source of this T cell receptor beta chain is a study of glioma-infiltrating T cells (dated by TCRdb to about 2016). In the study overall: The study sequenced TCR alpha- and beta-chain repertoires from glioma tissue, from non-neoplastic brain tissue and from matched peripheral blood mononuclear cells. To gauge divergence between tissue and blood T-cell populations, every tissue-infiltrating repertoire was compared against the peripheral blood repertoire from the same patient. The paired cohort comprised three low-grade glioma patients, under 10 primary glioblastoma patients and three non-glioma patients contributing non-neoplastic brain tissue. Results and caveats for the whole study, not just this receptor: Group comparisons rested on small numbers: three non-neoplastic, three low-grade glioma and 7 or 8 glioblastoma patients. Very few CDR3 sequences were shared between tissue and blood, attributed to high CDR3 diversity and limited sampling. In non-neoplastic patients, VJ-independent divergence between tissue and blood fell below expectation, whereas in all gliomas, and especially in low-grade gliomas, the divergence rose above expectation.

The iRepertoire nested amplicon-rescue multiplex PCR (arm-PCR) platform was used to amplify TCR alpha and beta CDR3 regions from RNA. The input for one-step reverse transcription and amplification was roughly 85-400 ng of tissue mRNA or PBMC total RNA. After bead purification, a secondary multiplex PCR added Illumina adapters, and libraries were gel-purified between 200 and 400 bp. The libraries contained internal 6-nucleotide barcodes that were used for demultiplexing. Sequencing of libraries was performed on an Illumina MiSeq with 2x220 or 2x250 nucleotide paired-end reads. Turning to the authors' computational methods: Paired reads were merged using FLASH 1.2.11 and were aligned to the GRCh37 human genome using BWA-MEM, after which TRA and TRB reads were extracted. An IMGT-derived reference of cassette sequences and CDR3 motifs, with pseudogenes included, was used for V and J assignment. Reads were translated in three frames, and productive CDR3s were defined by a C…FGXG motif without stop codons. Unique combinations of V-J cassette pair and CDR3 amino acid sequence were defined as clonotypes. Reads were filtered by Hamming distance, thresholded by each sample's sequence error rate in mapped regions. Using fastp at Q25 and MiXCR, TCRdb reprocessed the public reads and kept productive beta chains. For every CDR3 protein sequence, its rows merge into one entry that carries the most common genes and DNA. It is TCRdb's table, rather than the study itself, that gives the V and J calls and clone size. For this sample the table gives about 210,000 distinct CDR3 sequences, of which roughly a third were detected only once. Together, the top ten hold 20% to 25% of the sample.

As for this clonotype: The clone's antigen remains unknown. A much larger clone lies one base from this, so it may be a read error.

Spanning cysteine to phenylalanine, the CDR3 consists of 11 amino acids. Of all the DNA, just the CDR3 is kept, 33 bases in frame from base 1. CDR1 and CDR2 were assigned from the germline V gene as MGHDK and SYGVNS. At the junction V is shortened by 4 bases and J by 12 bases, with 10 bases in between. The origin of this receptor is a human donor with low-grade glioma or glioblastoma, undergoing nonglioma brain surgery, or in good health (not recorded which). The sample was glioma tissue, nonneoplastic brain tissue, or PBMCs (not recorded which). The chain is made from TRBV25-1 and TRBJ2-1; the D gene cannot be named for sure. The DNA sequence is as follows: TGTGCCAGCAGTGGCGCCGAGCTGCAGTTCTTC. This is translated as CASSGAELQFF. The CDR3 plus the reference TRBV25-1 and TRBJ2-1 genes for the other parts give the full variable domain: EADIYQTPRYLVIGTGKKITLECSQTMGHDKMYWYQQDPGMELHLIHYSYGVNSTEKGDLSSESTVSRIRTEHFPLTLESARPSHTSQYLCASSGAELQFFGPGTRLTVL.